Listed here are 29 T cell receptor beta chains from one sample, sequenced in a study of T cells in women clearing cervical HPV infection. The data were produced by immunoSEQ multiplex PCR, yet TCRdb's version contains in-frame clones alone and is incomplete. The table lists approximately 15,000 clones. The sequencing sample was made of blood buffy coat. The receptors were gathered from a woman between 18 and 69 years old with a cervical HPV16 infection that either progressed to CIN3+ or cleared (not recorded which).

In regard to this clone: The read terminates 3 residues ahead of where the CDR3 ends, so the germline J gene completes it. Other DNA sequences within the sample encode an identical CDR3. The chain employs TRBV18 and TRBJ1-3, with D possibly matching TRBD1 (5 bases). Between the trimmed V and J ends, which lost 6 bases and 0 bases, there was a span of 15 bases. CDR1 is KGHSH and CDR2 is LQKENI in the germline V gene. The CDR3 covers 16 residues. This CDR3 reads CASSSASGGSGNTIYF. The part of the CDR3 DNA that was read is TGTGCCAGCTCGTCGGCCTCGGGGGGCTCTGGAAACACC.

Points on this clone: The sequence runs out 3 residues before the end of the CDR3; the remainder is reconstructed from the germline J gene. The rearrangement links TRBV7-3 to TRBJ1-2, with D hard to call. Germline V lookup: CDR1 SGHTA, CDR2 FQGTGA. Trimming shortened V by 2 bases and J by 4 bases, and 20 bases separated the two germline ends. The CDR3 length is 17 residues. CDR3 in amino acids: CASSLLHLAGLLYGYTF. The CDR3 DNA, read in part, is TGTGCCAGCAGCTTACTTCATTTGGCAGGACTCCTCTATGGC. Supplemented by reference TRBV7-3 and TRBJ1-2, the full variable domain reads GAGVSQTPSNKVTEKGKYVELRCDPISGHTALYWYRQSLGQGPEFLIYFQGTGAADDSGLPNDRFFAVRPEGSVSTLKIQRTERGDSAVYLCASSLLHLAGLLYGYTFGSGTRLTVV.

Details on this clone: With the read ending 3 residues before the CDR3 end, the germline J gene is used to fill in that end. This rearrangement joins TRBV6-1 to TRBJ1-2; TRBD1 aligns across 7 bases. CDR1 is MNHNS, CDR2 SASEGT, per germline. V shed 0 bases, J shed 7 bases, and the junction held 8 bases outside the gene matches. The CDR3 is made up of 15 amino acids. The sequenced part of the CDR3 DNA is TGTGCCAGCAGTGAAGCGCGGAAGGGGGCAGGTGGC. Translating gives CASSEARKGAGG. The full-length CDR3 reads as CASSEARKGAGGYTF.

As concerns this clone: The CDR3 goes on 3 residues after the read ends, and that part is filled in from the germline J gene. This sequence joins TRBV5-6 and TRBJ1-5; D gene unclear. This CDR3 comprises 14 residues. V was shortened by 2 bases and J by 6 bases, with 12 bases between the two germline ends. Germline V gives CDR1 SGHDT, CDR2 YYEEEE. Incomplete CDR3 DNA: TGTGCCAGCAGCTTCGGACCGCGGGGTCAGCCC. It encodes CASSFGPRGQP. The complete CDR3 sequence is CASSFGPRGQPQHF.

In the case of this clone: The sequenced fragment ends 3 residues before the CDR3 boundary, so the rest is inferred from the germline J gene. This chain uses TRBV5-1 with TRBJ1-1; D is ambiguous. Trimming pared 6 bases from V and 1 base from J, leaving 10 bases between. This CDR3 has 13 residues. Germline CDR1 reads SGHRS; CDR2 reads YFSETQ. This CDR3 reads CASTHPGNTEAFF. The sequenced CDR3 bases are TGCGCCAGCACGCATCCGGGGAACACTGAA. Together with reference TRBV5-1 and TRBJ1-1, the CDR3 gives the full variable domain: KAGVTQTPRYLIKTRGQQVTLSCSPISGHRSVSWYQQTPGQGLQFLFEYFSETQRNKGNFPGRFSGRQFSNSRSEMNVSTLELGDSALYLCASTHPGNTEAFFGQGTRLTVV.

In regard to this clone: The read is 3 residues too short to cover the CDR3 end, so that end is filled in from the germline J gene. This chain uses TRBV13 with TRBJ2-1; 7 positions match TRBD1. J was trimmed by 4 bases and V by 5 bases; bases with no gene match: 8. CDR3 length: 15 amino acids. From germline, CDR1 is PRHDT and CDR2 FYEKMQ (reference sequence). This CDR3 is CASSITGTAYNEQFF. Partial CDR3 DNA: TGTGCCAGCAGCATAACCGGGACAGCTTACAATGAG.

With respect to this clone: Coverage ceases 3 residues before the CDR3 finishes, and the germline J gene fills in the end. This chain joins TRBV20-1 and TRBJ2-3; 8 bases fit TRBD2. The V gene's germline CDR1 is DFQATT and CDR2 SNEGSKA (reference sequence). This CDR3 has 16 amino acids. V was clipped by 6 bases and J by 1 base; unmatched bases: 12. The CDR3 spells CSAHLVAGGRTDTQYF. The covered CDR3 bases are TGCAGTGCACACCTAGTGGCGGGGGGACGCACAGATACG.

On this clone: The read stops 3 residues short of the end of the CDR3; the missing end is completed from the germline J gene. This rearrangement joins TRBV19 to TRBJ2-5, with 8 nucleotides matching TRBD1. Germline-derived CDR1 and CDR2 are LNHDA and SQIVND (reference sequence). V lost 6 bases, J lost 1 base, and 7 bases stayed unmatched. This CDR3 is built from 15 residues. The sequenced CDR3 bases are TGTGCCAGTAGAAACCGGGACAGGACCCAAGAGACC. Protein sequence: CASRNRDRTQET. The entire CDR3 reads CASRNRDRTQETQYF.

To note about this clone: Read sequence stops 3 residues before the CDR3 end, and the germline J gene provides the missing end. V usage is TRBV10-3 and J usage is TRBJ1-1; 8 bases agree with TRBD1. From germline, CDR1 is ENHRY and CDR2 SYGVKD. The CDR3 has 14 residues. The junction had 4 bases not matched to a gene; V was cut back by 4 bases and J by 3 bases. The CDR3 protein is CAISGTGRDTEAFF. CDR3 DNA, as far as it was read: TGTGCCATCAGTGGGACAGGGAGGGACACTGAA.

This chain's CDR3 is CASSVRLVNTEAFF. CDR3 DNA (partial): TGTGCCAGCAGCGTGAGGCTTGTGAACACTGAA. The chain uses TRBV7-2 and TRBJ1-1; D call uncertain. The CDR3 goes on 3 residues after the read ends, and that part is filled in from the germline J gene. There are 14 residues in the CDR3. Germline lookup yields CDR1 SGHTA and CDR2 FQGNSA. Trimming pared 5 bases from V and 0 bases from J, leaving 10 bases between.

The sequenced CDR3 bases are TGTGCCACCAGTGGGACACCTAACTACAATGAG. It codes for CATSGTPNYNE. The complete CDR3 reads CATSGTPNYNEQFF. The rearrangement links TRBV24-1 to TRBJ2-1; D possibly corresponds to TRBD1 (5 bases). With the read ending 3 residues before the CDR3 end, the germline J gene is used to fill in that end. V gave up 5 bases and J gave up 3 bases, with 10 bases separating them. CDR1 and CDR2 (germline): KGHDR, SFDVKD. The CDR3 loop spans 14 amino acids.

Concerning this clone: The sequence runs out 3 residues before the end of the CDR3; the remainder is reconstructed from the germline J gene. The chain uses TRBV7-6 and TRBJ2-1; weak D call: TRBD2 (5 bases). The CDR3 covers 16 residues. V lost 5 bases, J lost 0 bases, and 14 bases lay in between. Germline assignment: CDR1 SGHVS and CDR2 FNYEAQ. The chain's CDR3 is CASSPLSGSSYNEQFF. The CDR3 DNA, read in part, is TGTGCCAGCAGCCCCCTGAGCGGAAGCTCCTACAATGAG.

Of note for this clone: The sequence runs out 3 residues before the end of the CDR3; the remainder is reconstructed from the germline J gene. The gene calls are TRBV20-1 and TRBJ2-5, with 8 bases fitting TRBD1. Looked up from germline, CDR1 is DFQATT and CDR2 is SNEGSKA (reference sequence). The J segment lost 5 bases and the V segment lost 5 bases, leaving 10 bases of the junction unmatched. This CDR3 is 14 amino acids long. The CDR3 reads CSASGGRGYETQYF. The covered CDR3 bases are TGCAGTGCTTCAGGGGGCAGGGGCTACGAGACC.

This CDR3 reads CASSPKGGANVLTF. The CDR3 DNA, read in part, is TGTGCCAGCAGCCCTAAGGGTGGGGCCAACGTC. V is TRBV7-9 and J is TRBJ2-6; no reliable D call. The read ends 3 residues early relative to the CDR3; the germline J gene fills the gap. The CDR3 has 14 residues. Germline loops: CDR1 SEHNR, CDR2 FQNEAQ (reference sequence). V lost 5 bases and J lost 3, with 8 bases in between.

Of note for this clone: The DNA ends 3 residues before the CDR3 does, and the rest of the CDR3 is filled in from the germline J gene. This rearrangement joins TRBV7-6 to TRBJ1-4; 10 positions agree with TRBD1. V lost 2 bases to trimming and J lost 8 bases; unmatched junction nucleotides: 2. Germline V lookup: CDR1 SGHVS, CDR2 FNYEAQ. CDR3 size: 14 residues. The DNA read from the CDR3 is TGTGCCAGCAGCTTAAGGACAGGGGGGGAAAAA. Encoded protein: CASSLRTGGEK. The CDR3 in its entirety is CASSLRTGGEKLFF.

As for this clone: The read ends 3 residues early relative to the CDR3; the germline J gene fills the gap. This chain links TRBV6-2 or TRBV6-3 with TRBJ1-1; no clear D gene. The germline CDR1 and CDR2 sequences are MNHEY and SVGEGT. The CDR3 has 13 residues. The chain's CDR3 is CASSPGLAYEAFF. CDR3 DNA, as far as it was read: TGTGCCAGCAGTCCCGGACTAGCGTATGAG.

CDR3 region: CASSPGDNEQFF. The sequenced part of the CDR3 DNA is TGTGCCAGCAGCCCAGGAGACAATGAG. The chain has TRBV11-3 and TRBJ2-1, with D hard to call. The missing CDR3 end, 3 residues past where the read stops, is filled in from the germline J gene. The CDR3 has 12 residues. CDR1 and CDR2 (germline): SGHNT, YENEEA. V lost 5 bases to trimming and J lost 5 bases, with 7 bases between them.

CDR3 residues: CASSLAGGPHEQFF. CDR3 DNA (partial): TGTGCCAGCAGCTTAGCGGGGGGGCCCCATGAG. The chain uses TRBV11-1 and TRBJ2-1, with D tentatively TRBD2 (7 bases). The read ends 3 residues shy of where the CDR3 ends; the end is completed using the germline J gene. CDR1 and CDR2 (germline): SGHAT, FQDESV (reference sequence). Between the trimmed V and J ends, which lost 0 bases and 8 bases, there was a span of 11 bases. The CDR3 consists of 14 residues.

On this clone: The read terminates 3 residues ahead of where the CDR3 ends, so the germline J gene completes it. The chain links TRBV7-9 to TRBJ1-4; D is ambiguous. This CDR3 region has 15 residues. The V and J ends lost 5 bases and 3 bases respectively, with 13 bases between them. Germline assignment: CDR1 SEHNR and CDR2 FQNEAQ (reference sequence). The DNA read from the CDR3 is TGTGCCAGCAGCCCCTTTAGTTTCGCTAATGAAAAA. Residues: CASSPFSFANEK. The whole CDR3 sequence is CASSPFSFANEKLFF.

As to this clone: The read terminates 3 residues before the CDR3 end, so the remaining end is supplied by the germline J gene. The chain joins TRBV18 to TRBJ1-2; D is possibly TRBD1 (6 bases). Germline lookup yields CDR1 KGHSH and CDR2 LQKENI. The CDR3 is 14 residues long. CDR3 amino acids: CASSPPGAKNIYTF. The sequenced part of the CDR3 DNA is TGTGCCAGCTCACCACCGGGGGCCAAAAACATC.

The CDR3 region is CASSEYGGFNNEQFF. Partial CDR3 DNA: TGTGCCAGCAGTGAGTACGGGGGGTTTAACAATGAG. V and J are TRBV2 and TRBJ2-1, with 7 bases identical to TRBD2. The DNA ends 3 residues before the CDR3 does, and the rest of the CDR3 is filled in from the germline J gene. The length of the CDR3 is 15 residues. Trimming removed 3 bases from V and 5 bases from J; junction bases left unmatched: 7. The germline V gene has CDR1 SNHLY and CDR2 FYNNEI. The full variable domain, with the rest looked up from reference TRBV2 and TRBJ2-1, is EPEVTQTPSHQVTQMGQEVILRCVPISNHLYFYWYRQILGQKVEFLVSFYNNEISEKSEIFDDQFSVERPDGSNFTLKIRSTKLEDSAMYFCASSEYGGFNNEQFFGPGTRLTVL.

In the case of this clone: The CDR3 end lies 3 residues beyond the end of the read and is filled in from the germline J gene. The chain joins TRBV2 to TRBJ1-1; D not resolved. The V and J ends lost 4 bases and 5 bases respectively, with 11 bases between them. Germline CDR1 is SNHLY and CDR2 is FYNNEI. The CDR3 runs to 13 residues. The CDR3 DNA, read in part, is TGTGCCAGCAGTGTGGTCAGTACAACTGAA. It translates to CASSVVSTTE. The whole CDR3 sequence is CASSVVSTTEAFF.

Comment on this clone: The read halts 3 residues ahead of the CDR3 end, with the missing end drawn from the germline J gene. V usage is TRBV11-2 and J usage is TRBJ1-5; the match to TRBD1 covers 10 bases. Germline assignment: CDR1 SGHAT and CDR2 FQNNGV. The CDR3 runs 14 residues. Unmatched junction bases numbered 5, after V lost 5 bases and J lost 7 bases. CDR3 bases read: TGTGCCAGCAGCCTGGACAGGGGGGACCAGCCC. Amino acids: CASSLDRGDQP. The CDR3 in its entirety is CASSLDRGDQPQHF.

In the case of this clone: The read gets to within 3 residues of the CDR3 end, and the germline J gene fills in the rest. The chain links TRBV5-4 to TRBJ2-3; tentatively, D is TRBD1 (5 bases). This CDR3 region has 14 residues. Germline lookup yields CDR1 SGHNT and CDR2 YYREEE (reference sequence). V gave up 5 bases and J gave up 4 bases, with 14 bases separating them. The CDR3 is CASRGSRAADTQYF. Incomplete CDR3 DNA: TGTGCCAGCAGAGGATCCAGGGCCGCAGATACG.

Points on this clone: The observed sequence ends 3 residues before the CDR3 terminus, with the missing tail filled in from the germline J gene. The V and J genes are TRBV20-1 and TRBJ2-5; the match to TRBD2 covers 7 bases. With 6 bases clipped from V and 1 base from J, the junction kept 11 bases outside the gene matches. The CDR3 length is 15 residues. Germline V gene lookup returns CDR1 DFQATT and CDR2 SNEGSKA (reference sequence). The CDR3 spells CSATIGTMVQETQYF. The CDR3 bases that were read are TGCAGTGCGACGATCGGGACTATGGTCCAAGAGACC.

Comments on this clone: The read terminates 3 residues ahead of where the CDR3 ends, so the germline J gene completes it. The J gene is TRBJ1-1, the V gene TRBV6-2 or TRBV6-3; weak D call: TRBD1 (6 bases). CDR3 size: 14 residues. From germline, CDR1 is MNHEY and CDR2 SVGEGT. Deletions cut 6 bases from V and 5 bases from J, with 16 bases between. Partial CDR3 DNA: TGTGCCAGCAGACACATCAGGGGCGGGACTGAA. It is translated as CASRHIRGGTE. The full CDR3 reads CASRHIRGGTEAFF.

A remark on this clone: The read terminates 3 residues ahead of where the CDR3 ends, so the germline J gene completes it. The V gene is TRBV6-2 or TRBV6-3, the J gene TRBJ1-1; the D is unclear. In germline, CDR1 is MNHEY, CDR2 SVGEGT. CDR3 length: 15 residues. V lost 2 bases and J 1 base, leaving 11 bases between the germline ends. The CDR3 sequence is CASSYGETGNTEAFF. CDR3 DNA (partial): TGTGCCAGCAGTTACGGCGAGACGGGGAACACTGAA.

As for this clone: The missing CDR3 end, 3 residues past where the read stops, is filled in from the germline J gene. This rearrangement joins TRBV7-9 to TRBJ1-1, with 7 bases that match TRBD1. The trim removed 1 base at V and 7 bases at J, leaving 6 bases unmatched. The CDR3 totals 14 residues. Germline V gene lookup returns CDR1 SEHNR and CDR2 FQNEAQ (reference sequence). CDR3: CASSLGTGGGEAFF. Partial CDR3 DNA: TGTGCCAGCAGCTTAGGGACAGGTGGTGGTGAA.

Notes on this clone: Read data end 3 residues before the CDR3 end; the end is taken from the germline J gene. J is TRBJ2-7 and V is TRBV19, with 8 bases fitting TRBD2. V was pared by 1 base and J by 0 bases, with 5 bases of the junction left unmatched. The CDR3 extends over 16 amino acids. Germline V gives CDR1 LNHDA, CDR2 SQIVND (reference sequence). The CDR3 is CASSIVLGGASYEQYF. The part of the CDR3 DNA that was read is TGTGCCAGTAGTATAGTCCTCGGGGGGGCCTCCTACGAG.